This note documents a single T cell receptor beta chain sequence. CDR3 length equals 12 residues. V was clipped by 5 bases and J by 10 bases; unmatched bases: 4. Germline assignment: CDR1 MNHEY and CDR2 SVGAGI. This entry comes from a study of control samples from healthy donors and cancer patients. Method: immunoSEQ multiplex PCR; TCRdb's copy keeps in-frame clones and lacks some. The sample consists of 150,000 to 200,000 clones, around nine tenths of them appearing once. The receptor was derived from a young man in good health. Sequencing was performed on blood. This rearrangement joins TRBV6-5 to TRBJ2-1; 8 bases match TRBD2. The CDR3 region has the DNA TGTGCCAGCAGTAATAGCGGGATAGAGCAGTTCTTC. It is translated as CASSNSGIEQFF.